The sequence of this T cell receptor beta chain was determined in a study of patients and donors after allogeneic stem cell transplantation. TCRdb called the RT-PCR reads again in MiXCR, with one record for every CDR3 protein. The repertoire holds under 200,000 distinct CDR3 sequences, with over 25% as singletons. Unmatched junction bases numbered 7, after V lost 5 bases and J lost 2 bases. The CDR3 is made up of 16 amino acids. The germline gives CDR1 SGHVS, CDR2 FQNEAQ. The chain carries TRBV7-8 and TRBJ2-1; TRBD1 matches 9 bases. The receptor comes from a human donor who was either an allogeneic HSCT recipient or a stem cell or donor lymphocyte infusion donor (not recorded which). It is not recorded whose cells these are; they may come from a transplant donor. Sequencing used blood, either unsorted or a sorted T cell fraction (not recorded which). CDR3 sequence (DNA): TGTGCCAGCAGCCGGGACAGGGTCAATCCCTACAATGAGCAGTTCTTC. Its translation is CASSRDRVNPYNEQFF.